This is a list of T cell receptor beta chains from one sample in a study of technical replicates of blood from a handful of donors. The repertoire was sequenced with immunoSEQ multiplex PCR; TCRdb's copy has only in-frame clones and lacks some. The sample holds roughly 90,000 clones; about 96% are singletons and the top ten take about 0.38%. Source material: T cells isolated from PBMCs. These TCRs come from a human donor in good health. The CDR3 runs from the conserved cysteine through the conserved F or W. Fields, in order: D gene, J gene, V gene, clone size, CDR3 protein, CDR3 DNA. The D gene is left open where the match is weak. Part of the rows lack a size; the others show once, few, many or a class for expanded clones.

TRBD1,TRBJ1-1,TRBV27,NA,CASKKRPGQGALNTEAFF,TGTGCCAGCAAAAAACGACCGGGACAGGGGGCTTTGAACACTGAAGCTTTCTTT
TRBD1,TRBJ1-5,TRBV30,NA,CAWSRDRGWNSNQPQHF,TGTGCCTGGAGCCGGGACAGGGGGTGGAATAGCAATCAGCCCCAGCATTTT
TRBD2,TRBJ2-1,TRBV5-1,NA,CASSLPWAGDNEQFF,TGCGCCAGCAGCCTTCCCTGGGCGGGGGACAATGAGCAGTTCTTC
NA,TRBJ2-1,TRBV4-1,NA,CASSQGRGTTYNEQFF,TGCGCCAGCAGCCAAGGACGGGGGACCACCTACAATGAGCAGTTCTTC
TRBD1,TRBJ2-1,TRBV14,NA,CASSLSQGVGHEQFF,TGTGCCAGCAGCCTGTCCCAGGGGGTCGGGCATGAGCAGTTCTTC
NA,TRBJ1-5,TRBV4-1,NA,CASSQDGAASGNQPQHF,TGCGCCAGCAGCCAAGATGGCGCGGCTTCGGGCAATCAGCCCCAGCATTTT
TRBD1,TRBJ1-4,TRBV6-5,NA,CASALQGAGEKLFF,TGTGCCAGCGCCTTACAGGGGGCCGGTGAAAAACTGTTTTTT
NA,TRBJ1-4,TRBV28,NA,CASSSFSYGGGNPTNEKLFF,TGTGCCAGCAGCAGTTTCTCCTATGGTGGAGGGAATCCAACTAATGAAAAACTGTTTTTT
NA,TRBJ2-3,TRBV30,NA,CAWSVQAGGTQYF,TGTGCCTGGAGTGTTCAGGCCGGAGGCACGCAGTATTTT
TRBD1,TRBJ2-7,TRBV30,NA,CACGTGYEQYF,TGTGCCTGCGGGACAGGCTACGAGCAGTACTTC
NA,TRBJ2-7,TRBV7-9,once,CASSVHRDTAYEQYF,TGTGCCAGCAGCGTACACCGGGACACCGCCTACGAGCAGTACTTC
TRBD2,TRBJ2-5,TRBV9,NA,CASSSGLAGMETQYF,TGTGCCAGCAGCTCTGGACTAGCGGGAATGGAGACCCAGTACTTC
TRBD1,TRBJ2-5,TRBV28,NA,CASSRLRQGSEETQYF,TGTGCCAGCAGTAGGCTTAGACAGGGATCGGAAGAGACCCAGTACTTC
NA,TRBJ1-1,TRBV6-5,NA,CASSPGTSLEAFF,TGTGCCAGCAGTCCCGGGACATCCCTGGAAGCTTTCTTT
NA,TRBJ1-1,TRBV27,NA,CASSLEESNTEAFF,TGTGCCAGCAGTTTAGAGGAGAGTAACACTGAAGCTTTCTTT
TRBD2,TRBJ2-5,TRBV29-1,NA,CSVPGLAGAGYF,TGCAGCGTTCCGGGACTAGCGGGAGCTGGGTACTTC
TRBD2,TRBJ2-1,TRBV10-3,once,CAISEGNSGNEQFF,TGTGCCATCAGTGAGGGCAATAGCGGGAATGAGCAGTTCTTC
TRBD2,TRBJ2-1,TRBV5-3,NA,CARSRGGSRIEQFF,TGTGCCAGAAGCCGCGGGGGGAGTCGGATTGAGCAGTTCTTC
TRBD2,TRBJ2-5,TRBV4-3,NA,CASSQEPPTSGTHPRGETQYF,TGCGCCAGCAGCCAAGAGCCCCCAACTAGCGGGACTCACCCACGGGGGGAGACCCAGTACTTC
NA,TRBJ1-3,TRBV15,NA,CATSRERGWDTIYF,TGTGCCACCAGCAGAGAGAGAGGGTGGGACACCATATATTTT
NA,TRBJ1-5,TRBV4-3,NA,CASSRLQGSGQPQHF,TGCGCCAGCAGCCGCCTTCAGGGTTCGGGTCAGCCCCAGCATTTT
NA,TRBJ2-3,TRBV4-3,NA,CASSQDGEFTDTQYF,TGCGCCAGCAGCCAAGATGGGGAGTTCACAGATACGCAGTATTTT
NA,TRBJ2-2,TRBV7-2,NA,CASSIGQTGELFF,TGTGCCAGCAGCATTGGACAAACCGGGGAGCTGTTTTTT
NA,TRBJ2-1,TRBV13,NA,CASRSSGAYNEQFF,TGTGCCAGCAGGTCAAGCGGAGCCTACAATGAGCAGTTCTTC
NA,TRBJ2-2,TRBV9,once,CASSVAPTGTGELFF,TGTGCCAGCAGCGTAGCACCGACGGGCACCGGGGAGCTGTTTTTT
NA,TRBJ2-3,TRBV9,NA,CASSDAPSGVEDADTQYF,TGTGCCAGCAGCGACGCCCCCTCGGGAGTCGAGGACGCAGATACGCAGTATTTT
NA,TRBJ2-5,TRBV9,NA,CASNLTVQETQYF,TGTGCCAGCAACCTGACAGTTCAAGAGACCCAGTACTTC
NA,TRBJ2-1,TRBV19,once,CASSGLYNEQFF,TGTGCCAGTAGTGGCCTGTACAATGAGCAGTTCTTC
NA,TRBJ1-5,TRBV18,NA,CASSPDTAGNQPQHF,TGTGCCAGCTCACCTGACACAGCTGGCAATCAGCCCCAGCATTTT
TRBD1,TRBJ2-1,TRBV5-1,NA,CASSFPPTGGKAGVAYNEQFF,TGCGCCAGCAGCTTTCCTCCGACAGGGGGCAAGGCGGGAGTAGCCTACAATGAGCAGTTCTTC
NA,TRBJ2-1,TRBV5-1,NA,CASSLLASPNEQFF,TGCGCCAGCAGCTTACTAGCTTCCCCCAATGAGCAGTTCTTC
TRBD1,TRBJ2-7,TRBV9,NA,CASSLDRGYEQYF,TGTGCCAGCAGCCTCGACAGGGGCTACGAGCAGTACTTC
NA,TRBJ2-1,TRBV29-1,NA,CSVEEAREYEQFF,TGCAGCGTTGAGGAAGCACGGGAGTATGAGCAGTTCTTC
TRBD2,TRBJ2-2,TRBV25-1,NA,CAHGGDTGELFF,TGTGCCCATGGGGGGGACACCGGGGAGCTGTTTTTT
TRBD1,TRBJ2-7,TRBV5-6,NA,CASSYTGGSYEQYF,TGTGCCAGCAGCTATACAGGGGGTAGCTACGAGCAGTACTTC
NA,TRBJ1-4,TRBV5-8,NA,CASSFRRLSNEKLFF,TGTGCCAGCAGCTTTCGGAGATTGAGTAATGAAAAACTGTTTTTT
TRBD2,TRBJ2-1,TRBV9,NA,CASSAGLAGGPEYNEQFF,TGTGCCAGCAGCGCTGGACTAGCGGGAGGGCCGGAATACAATGAGCAGTTCTTC